This T cell receptor (beta chain) was captured by sequencing in a study of T cells in Graves' hyperthyroidism and ophthalmopathy. The V end was cut by 4 bases, the J end by 9 bases, with 16 bases between. The CDR3 is made up of 13 amino acids. Germline lookup yields CDR1 MDHEN and CDR2 SYDVKM. TCR beta CDR3 region amplification was performed from RNA transcripts. First-round RT-PCR targeting the TCR CDR3 was performed with the HTBI primer set. MiXCR was run by TCRdb on the multiplex PCR reads, yielding one entry per CDR3 protein. The sample holds under 350,000 distinct CDR3 sequences, about 14% seen once. At least ten counts were recorded for this clonotype.

The chain combines TRBV28 with TRBJ2-7, with D hard to call. The sequence derives from a woman aged 30 to 39 with Graves' hyperthyroidism that later progressed to Graves' ophthalmopathy. What was sequenced was blood. The CDR3 spells CASSSAVAALQYF. The DNA of the CDR3 is TGTGCCAGCAGTTCGGCCGTTGCGGCGCTGCAGTACTTC.